These T cell receptor beta chains were read from a single sample in a study of tumor-infiltrating lymphocytes in localized non-small cell lung cancer. Sequencing used immunoSEQ multiplex PCR; TCRdb keeps in-frame clones, though not all of them. Here the sample spans over 10,000 clones, over 75% being singletons. Sequenced sample: uninvolved lung tissue not adjacent to the tumor. These receptors all come from a human donor with non-small cell lung cancer. Each CDR3 is given with its conserved first and last residue. Fields, in order: CDR3 DNA, CDR3 protein, J gene, CDR3 length, clone size, V gene, D gene. A D gene is named only where the DNA matches it firmly. Only part of the rows carry a size: once, few, many, or a class if the clone is expanded.

cdr3_nt: TGTGCCTGGAAGGTTAACACTGAAGCTTTCTTT; cdr3_aa: CAWKVNTEAFF; j_call: TRBJ1-1; cdr3_length: 11; clone_size: NA; v_call: TRBV30; d_call: NA
cdr3_nt: TGTGCCAGCAGTTTAGCTGAAAACTATGGCTACACCTTC; cdr3_aa: CASSLAENYGYTF; j_call: TRBJ1-2; cdr3_length: 13; clone_size: NA; v_call: TRBV6-5; d_call: NA
cdr3_nt: TGTGCCAGCAGCTACTCTTGGGGCACTAGCGGGGATGAGCAGTTCTTC; cdr3_aa: CASSYSWGTSGDEQFF; j_call: TRBJ2-1; cdr3_length: 16; clone_size: NA; v_call: TRBV7-2; d_call: TRBD2
cdr3_nt: TGTGCCAGCAGTGATAATGGGGGAGCGCAGTATTTT; cdr3_aa: CASSDNGGAQYF; j_call: TRBJ2-3; cdr3_length: 12; clone_size: once; v_call: TRBV6-4; d_call: NA
cdr3_nt: TGTGCCAGCAGCAGGGCTAGCCGGCCAGATACGCAGTATTTT; cdr3_aa: CASSRASRPDTQYF; j_call: TRBJ2-3; cdr3_length: 14; clone_size: once; v_call: TRBV28; d_call: NA
cdr3_nt: TGTGCCAGCAGCTTGGTAGCTGGGGAGCAGTTCTTC; cdr3_aa: CASSLVAGEQFF; j_call: TRBJ2-1; cdr3_length: 12; clone_size: NA; v_call: TRBV5-6; d_call: NA
cdr3_nt: TGTGCCAGCAGCCTAAGGCGGGACACTATCATGTACGAGCAGTACTTC; cdr3_aa: CASSLRRDTIMYEQYF; j_call: TRBJ2-7; cdr3_length: 16; clone_size: NA; v_call: TRBV11-2; d_call: NA
cdr3_nt: TGTGCCAGCAGTTATACTAGCGGGGGATACAATGAGCAGTTCTTC; cdr3_aa: CASSYTSGGYNEQFF; j_call: TRBJ2-1; cdr3_length: 15; clone_size: NA; v_call: TRBV5-6; d_call: TRBD2
cdr3_nt: TGCGCCAGCAGCTTGGGAACAGCACAAGAGACCCAGTACTTC; cdr3_aa: CASSLGTAQETQYF; j_call: TRBJ2-5; cdr3_length: 14; clone_size: NA; v_call: TRBV5-1; d_call: NA
cdr3_nt: TGTGCCAGCAGTGAACAGGGGGTCTCCGAGCAGTACTTC; cdr3_aa: CASSEQGVSEQYF; j_call: TRBJ2-7; cdr3_length: 13; clone_size: NA; v_call: TRBV6-1; d_call: TRBD1
cdr3_nt: TGTGCCAGCAGTGGGGGGAGGACAGCCAGCTCCTACGAGCAGTACTTC; cdr3_aa: CASSGGRTASSYEQYF; j_call: TRBJ2-7; cdr3_length: 16; clone_size: few; v_call: TRBV6-6; d_call: NA
cdr3_nt: TGCGCCAGCAGTGTCCAGGGAGAGACAGATACGCAGTATTTT; cdr3_aa: CASSVQGETDTQYF; j_call: TRBJ2-3; cdr3_length: 14; clone_size: NA; v_call: TRBV10-1; d_call: NA
cdr3_nt: TGTGCCATAACCAAGGGTACTCAAGAGACCCAGTACTTC; cdr3_aa: CAITKGTQETQYF; j_call: TRBJ2-5; cdr3_length: 13; clone_size: NA; v_call: TRBV30; d_call: NA
cdr3_nt: TGTGCCAGCAGCTTTTCCACCTCCTACGAGCAGTACTTC; cdr3_aa: CASSFSTSYEQYF; j_call: TRBJ2-7; cdr3_length: 13; clone_size: NA; v_call: TRBV7-9; d_call: NA
cdr3_nt: TGTGCCAGTAGTTCCTGGGATCAGCCCCAGCATTTT; cdr3_aa: CASSSWDQPQHF; j_call: TRBJ1-5; cdr3_length: 12; clone_size: NA; v_call: TRBV19; d_call: NA
cdr3_nt: TGTGCCAGCAGTCGACTAGCGGAGACCTACAATGAGCAGTTCTTC; cdr3_aa: CASSRLAETYNEQFF; j_call: TRBJ2-1; cdr3_length: 15; clone_size: NA; v_call: TRBV6-1; d_call: TRBD2
cdr3_nt: TGTGCCAGCAGCTTAGGTAGCCACACAGATACGCAGTATTTT; cdr3_aa: CASSLGSHTDTQYF; j_call: TRBJ2-3; cdr3_length: 14; clone_size: NA; v_call: TRBV7-9; d_call: NA
cdr3_nt: TGCGCCAGCAGCCCGTACAGGGGAGGAGTTTCTGGGGAGCAGTACTTC; cdr3_aa: CASSPYRGGVSGEQYF; j_call: TRBJ2-7; cdr3_length: 16; clone_size: NA; v_call: TRBV5-1; d_call: NA
cdr3_nt: TGTGCCTGGACCCCAGTTCCAGGGAATAATTCACCCCTCCACTTT; cdr3_aa: CAWTPVPGNNSPLHF; j_call: TRBJ1-6; cdr3_length: 15; clone_size: NA; v_call: TRBV30; d_call: NA
cdr3_nt: TGTGCCAGCAGTGCCCCCCTGGGACTGAACACCGGGGAGCTGTTTTTT; cdr3_aa: CASSAPLGLNTGELFF; j_call: TRBJ2-2; cdr3_length: 16; clone_size: NA; v_call: TRBV2; d_call: NA
cdr3_nt: TGCGCCAGCAGCCCCAACCCCGGGGGGTTCCGAGAGACCCAGTACTTC; cdr3_aa: CASSPNPGGFRETQYF; j_call: TRBJ2-5; cdr3_length: 16; clone_size: once; v_call: TRBV4-1; d_call: TRBD2
cdr3_nt: TGTGCCAGCAGCAAAGTCGGGAACATCGGTGAAAAACTGTTTTTT; cdr3_aa: CASSKVGNIGEKLFF; j_call: TRBJ1-4; cdr3_length: 15; clone_size: few; v_call: TRBV7-8; d_call: NA
cdr3_nt: TGTGCCAGCAGCGTAGGGGGACAGGGGGCGGAGGGCTACACCTTC; cdr3_aa: CASSVGGQGAEGYTF; j_call: TRBJ1-2; cdr3_length: 15; clone_size: NA; v_call: TRBV9; d_call: TRBD1
cdr3_nt: TGTGCCAGCGGGGGACAGGGGAATGGTGAAAAACTGTTTTTT; cdr3_aa: CASGGQGNGEKLFF; j_call: TRBJ1-4; cdr3_length: 14; clone_size: NA; v_call: TRBV6-5; d_call: TRBD1
cdr3_nt: TGCGCCAGCAGCTTGGCAGGGACTAGCTCTCGCAATGAGCAGTTCTTC; cdr3_aa: CASSLAGTSSRNEQFF; j_call: TRBJ2-1; cdr3_length: 16; clone_size: NA; v_call: TRBV5-1; d_call: TRBD2
cdr3_nt: TGTGCCGGAGGGGGCTCTTTGAACACTGAAGCTTTCTTT; cdr3_aa: CAGGGSLNTEAFF; j_call: TRBJ1-1; cdr3_length: 13; clone_size: NA; v_call: TRBV7-9; d_call: TRBD1
cdr3_nt: TGTGCCTGGAGTGTCGATCTGGGGGGCAATTCACCCCTCCACTTT; cdr3_aa: CAWSVDLGGNSPLHF; j_call: TRBJ1-6; cdr3_length: 15; clone_size: NA; v_call: TRBV30; d_call: NA
cdr3_nt: TGCGCCAGCAGCTTGACGGGCGGGAACACTGAAGCTTTCTTT; cdr3_aa: CASSLTGGNTEAFF; j_call: TRBJ1-1; cdr3_length: 14; clone_size: NA; v_call: TRBV5-1; d_call: NA
cdr3_nt: TGTGCCAGTAGTATCAAAGGTCAGACGCACATGAACACTGAAGCTTTCTTT; cdr3_aa: CASSIKGQTHMNTEAFF; j_call: TRBJ1-1; cdr3_length: 17; clone_size: NA; v_call: TRBV19; d_call: NA
cdr3_nt: TGTGCCAGCTCACCACCGGGGGGGTCCGGGGCCAACGTCCTGACTTTC; cdr3_aa: CASSPPGGSGANVLTF; j_call: TRBJ2-6; cdr3_length: 16; clone_size: NA; v_call: TRBV18; d_call: TRBD2
cdr3_nt: TGTGCCAGCTCAGCTACAGGGAGTAATGAAAAACTGTTTTTT; cdr3_aa: CASSATGSNEKLFF; j_call: TRBJ1-4; cdr3_length: 14; clone_size: once; v_call: TRBV18; d_call: NA
cdr3_nt: TGTGCCAGCAGTGAAGAGGTAGACCCGCAGTTCTTC; cdr3_aa: CASSEEVDPQFF; j_call: TRBJ2-1; cdr3_length: 12; clone_size: few; v_call: TRBV6-1; d_call: NA
cdr3_nt: TGTGCCAGTTTACAGGGAAGAAATCAGCCCCAGCATTTT; cdr3_aa: CASLQGRNQPQHF; j_call: TRBJ1-5; cdr3_length: 13; clone_size: NA; v_call: TRBV2; d_call: NA
cdr3_nt: TGTGCCAGCAGCAGAGGGGACACCGCCTACGAGCAGTACTTC; cdr3_aa: CASSRGDTAYEQYF; j_call: TRBJ2-7; cdr3_length: 14; clone_size: NA; v_call: TRBV7-9; d_call: NA
cdr3_nt: TGCGCCAGCAGCTCTCTCACAGGGGGCATGGACACCGGGGAGCTGTTTTTT; cdr3_aa: CASSSLTGGMDTGELFF; j_call: TRBJ2-2; cdr3_length: 17; clone_size: NA; v_call: TRBV5-1; d_call: TRBD1
cdr3_nt: TGTGCCAGAAACCGGGTTAACACTGAAGCTTTCTTT; cdr3_aa: CARNRVNTEAFF; j_call: TRBJ1-1; cdr3_length: 12; clone_size: NA; v_call: TRBV2; d_call: NA
cdr3_nt: TGTGCCTGGAGCAGCTTTAACACTGAAGCTTTCTTT; cdr3_aa: CAWSSFNTEAFF; j_call: TRBJ1-1; cdr3_length: 12; clone_size: NA; v_call: TRBV30; d_call: NA
cdr3_nt: TGCGCCAGCAGCTTGGCCGGCGGGACCACAGATACGCAGTATTTT; cdr3_aa: CASSLAGGTTDTQYF; j_call: TRBJ2-3; cdr3_length: 15; clone_size: NA; v_call: TRBV5-1; d_call: NA
cdr3_nt: TGTGCCAGCAGTTACTCGAGGCCGGGGACCTACGAGCAGTACTTC; cdr3_aa: CASSYSRPGTYEQYF; j_call: TRBJ2-7; cdr3_length: 15; clone_size: once; v_call: TRBV6-5; d_call: NA
cdr3_nt: TGCGCCAGCAGCTTGGGGACAGGGACCTACGAGCAGTACTTC; cdr3_aa: CASSLGTGTYEQYF; j_call: TRBJ2-7; cdr3_length: 14; clone_size: NA; v_call: TRBV5-1; d_call: TRBD1
cdr3_nt: TGTGCCAGCAGCTACAGGGATATGAGCACCGGGGAGCTGTTTTTT; cdr3_aa: CASSYRDMSTGELFF; j_call: TRBJ2-2; cdr3_length: 15; clone_size: NA; v_call: TRBV11-2; d_call: NA
cdr3_nt: TGTGCCAGCAGCTCTCCCGGACAACTCTACGAGCAGTACTTC; cdr3_aa: CASSSPGQLYEQYF; j_call: TRBJ2-7; cdr3_length: 14; clone_size: NA; v_call: TRBV5-4; d_call: NA
cdr3_nt: TGCGCCAGCAGCCGAATTGGGACAGGGGGCTTCCCCGAGCAGTACTTC; cdr3_aa: CASSRIGTGGFPEQYF; j_call: TRBJ2-7; cdr3_length: 16; clone_size: NA; v_call: TRBV5-1; d_call: TRBD1
cdr3_nt: TGTGCCAGTAGTATGGGTTTAGCGGGGTACGAGCAGTACTTC; cdr3_aa: CASSMGLAGYEQYF; j_call: TRBJ2-7; cdr3_length: 14; clone_size: NA; v_call: TRBV19; d_call: TRBD2
cdr3_nt: TGTGCCAGCCGGATAAACAGCTACAATGAAAAACTGTTTTTT; cdr3_aa: CASRINSYNEKLFF; j_call: TRBJ1-4; cdr3_length: 14; clone_size: NA; v_call: TRBV6-1; d_call: NA
cdr3_nt: TGTGCCAGCAGTGAAGGGCAGTCCTATGGCTACACCTTC; cdr3_aa: CASSEGQSYGYTF; j_call: TRBJ1-2; cdr3_length: 13; clone_size: NA; v_call: TRBV2; d_call: NA
cdr3_nt: TGTGCCTGGACGGGGAACCTGAACACTGAAGCTTTCTTT; cdr3_aa: CAWTGNLNTEAFF; j_call: TRBJ1-1; cdr3_length: 13; clone_size: NA; v_call: TRBV30; d_call: NA
cdr3_nt: TGTGCCAGCAGCTTGGTGACTGGGCCCACCGGGGAGCTGTTTTTT; cdr3_aa: CASSLVTGPTGELFF; j_call: TRBJ2-2; cdr3_length: 15; clone_size: NA; v_call: TRBV5-8; d_call: NA
cdr3_nt: TGTGCTAGTGGGTCCGGGACAGGGGTGTGGAATGAGCAGTTCTTC; cdr3_aa: CASGSGTGVWNEQFF; j_call: TRBJ2-1; cdr3_length: 15; clone_size: NA; v_call: TRBV12-5; d_call: TRBD1
cdr3_nt: TGTGCCAGCAGCAAAGGGCTGGCGACCACCGGGGAGCTGTTTTTT; cdr3_aa: CASSKGLATTGELFF; j_call: TRBJ2-2; cdr3_length: 15; clone_size: once; v_call: TRBV21-1; d_call: NA
cdr3_nt: TGTGCCAGCACCCATATGGGAAACACCATATATTTT; cdr3_aa: CASTHMGNTIYF; j_call: TRBJ1-3; cdr3_length: 12; clone_size: NA; v_call: TRBV6-1; d_call: NA